The 5 T cell receptor beta chains presented below share a single source sample, sequenced in a study of cytomegalovirus exposure and HLA in healthy donors. 13 Jbeta primers and 60 Vbeta primers were used for the PCR. Data came from immunoSEQ multiplex PCR; TCRdb stores just in-frame clones and leaves some out. The sample includes about 140,000 clones, roughly 76% of them seen just once. Input material: PBMCs. These receptors all come from a middle-aged woman in good health and CMV-seronegative.

V is TRBV5-4 and J is TRBJ1-2, with 9 positions matching TRBD1. The germline CDR1 and CDR2 sequences are SGHNT and YYREEE (reference sequence). This CDR3 is 15 amino acids long. V lost 7 bases to trimming and J lost 2 bases; unmatched junction nucleotides: 9. CDR3 sequence: CASPGLGQGNYGYTF. DNA of the CDR3: TGTGCCAGCCCTGGTCTCGGACAGGGGAACTATGGCTACACCTTC.

This clone was seen more than once but under ten times. CDR3 nucleotide sequence: TGTGCCAGCAGTTCCCCAGGGTTACACACTGAAGCTTTCTTT. It codes for CASSSPGLHTEAFF. This chain links TRBV6-5 with TRBJ1-1; D is possibly TRBD1 (5 bases). Germline V gives CDR1 MNHEY, CDR2 SVGAGI. This CDR3 contains 14 residues. The V end lost 4 bases, the J end lost 3 bases, and 12 bases lay between the germline ends.

The genes are TRBV11-2 and TRBJ2-1, with D uncertain. Per the germline V gene, CDR1 is SGHAT and CDR2 is FQNNGV. The CDR3 contains 12 residues. Trimming pared 3 bases from V and 6 bases from J, leaving 6 bases between. The CDR3 reads CASSFAANEQFF. The CDR3 coding sequence is TGTGCCAGCAGCTTTGCGGCCAATGAGCAGTTCTTC.

This chain connects TRBV19 to TRBJ1-2, with 9 positions matching TRBD1. This CDR3 has 15 amino acids. Trimming cost V 5 bases and J 4 bases; bases outside gene matches: 8. Per the germline V gene, CDR1 is LNHDA and CDR2 is SQIVND (reference sequence). The CDR3 nucleotides read TGTGCCAGTAGTCCCGGACAGGGGTCGACCTATGGCTACACCTTC. Protein sequence: CASSPGQGSTYGYTF.

The chain has TRBV5-6 and TRBJ2-1; 9 bases are shared with TRBD2. After removal of 1 base from V and 9 bases from J, the junction contained 14 bases not matched to a gene. CDR3 size: 17 residues. CDR1 and CDR2 from the germline V gene are SGHDT and YYEEEE. In DNA, the CDR3 is TGTGCCAGCAGCTTGTTAGGCGGGGGGGCCTCGGTGACTGAGCAGTTCTTC. It yields the protein CASSLLGGGASVTEQFF.